The text below deals with one TCR beta chain. The data originate from a study of shared clonotypes between healthy human individuals. CDR1 and CDR2 from the germline V gene are SGHRS and YFSETQ. V lost 0 bases and J lost 0, with 10 bases in between. The length of the CDR3 is 15 residues. This table comes from immunoSEQ multiplex PCR, and its TCRdb copy is limited to in-frame clones, with some not included. The profile shows more than 1 million clones, around 78% of them singletons. This TCR came from a young man in good health. Some clones in this sample may be carry-over from other donors' samples. Sample: memory CD4+ T cells from PBMCs. The sample's subset: CD45RA-negative fraction. The chain joins TRBV5-1 to TRBJ2-7; D is unresolved. The CDR3 coding sequence is TGCGCCAGCAGCTTGGTGTGGGGAAGCTCCTACGAGCAGTACTTC. This translates into CASSLVWGSSYEQYF.